The 6 T cell receptor beta chains in this list originate from one sample, sequenced in a study of OX40 agonist ivuxolimab in advanced cancers. Sequencing was performed with immunoSEQ multiplex PCR; in TCRdb, only in-frame clones are kept and a portion is missing. Of more than 50,000 clones listed, over 75% are singletons. The material was CD4+ or CD8+ T cells sorted from blood, obtained in a trial of the OX40 agonist ivuxolimab. These receptors originate from an adult with an advanced solid tumor such as melanoma, head and neck, liver or kidney cancer.

This chain uses TRBV10-1 with TRBJ2-1; 8 bases are shared with TRBD1. Germline CDR1 is WNHNN and CDR2 is SYGVQD (reference sequence). Trimming removed 6 bases from V and 7 bases from J; junction bases left unmatched: 17. This CDR3 contains 17 residues. CDR3: CASRETLSRTGRNEQFF. The DNA of the CDR3 is TGCGCCAGCAGAGAAACCCTCTCTCGGACAGGGCGGAATGAGCAGTTCTTC.

The chain has TRBV6-1 and TRBJ1-6, with a tentative D call TRBD1 (5 bases). In germline, CDR1 is MNHNS, CDR2 SASEGT. The germline V and J ends were trimmed by 0 bases and 7 bases, with 13 bases remaining between them. This CDR3 has 16 residues. CDR3: CASSEASGQNNSPLHF. The DNA for the CDR3 is TGTGCCAGCAGTGAAGCCTCGGGGCAGAACAATTCACCCCTCCACTTT.

The chain uses TRBV18 and TRBJ2-1; tentatively, D is TRBD1 (6 bases). The germline CDR1 and CDR2 sequences are KGHSH and LQKENI. Trimming removed 5 bases at V and 4 bases at J, with 12 bases between. CDR3 length: 14 residues. In DNA form, the CDR3 reads TGTGCCAGCTCAACAACAGGGTTGTACAATGAGCAGTTCTTC. Encoded protein: CASSTTGLYNEQFF.

This chain links TRBV28 with TRBJ2-1, with TRBD1 as a possible D gene (6 bases). CDR1 is MDHEN, CDR2 SYDVKM, per germline. This CDR3 contains 15 residues. Trimming stripped 6 bases from V and 2 bases from J, with 14 bases between. CDR3 residues: CASSRGQTPYNEQFF. The DNA of the CDR3 is TGTGCCAGCAGCCGCGGACAGACACCCTACAATGAGCAGTTCTTC.

The gene calls are TRBV11-2 and TRBJ2-7, with unresolved D. The CDR3 is 14 amino acids. Trimming pared 2 bases from V and 3 bases from J, leaving 11 bases between. CDR1 SGHAT and CDR2 FQNNGV come from the germline V gene. CDR3 loop: CASSLLGFYYEQYF. The CDR3 DNA reads as TGTGCCAGCAGCTTATTAGGGTTTTACTACGAGCAGTACTTC.

In regard to this clone: The junction departs from germline at one end; a sequencing error may be responsible. This sequence joins TRBV29-1 and TRBJ2-2, with 9 bases identical to TRBD1. CDR1 and CDR2 from the germline V gene are SQVTM and ANQGSEA. CDR3 length: 14 residues. CDR3: CSVPGQGTHRGAVF. For the CDR3, the DNA is TGCAGCGTACCGGGACAGGGTACACACCGGGGAGCTGTTTTT.